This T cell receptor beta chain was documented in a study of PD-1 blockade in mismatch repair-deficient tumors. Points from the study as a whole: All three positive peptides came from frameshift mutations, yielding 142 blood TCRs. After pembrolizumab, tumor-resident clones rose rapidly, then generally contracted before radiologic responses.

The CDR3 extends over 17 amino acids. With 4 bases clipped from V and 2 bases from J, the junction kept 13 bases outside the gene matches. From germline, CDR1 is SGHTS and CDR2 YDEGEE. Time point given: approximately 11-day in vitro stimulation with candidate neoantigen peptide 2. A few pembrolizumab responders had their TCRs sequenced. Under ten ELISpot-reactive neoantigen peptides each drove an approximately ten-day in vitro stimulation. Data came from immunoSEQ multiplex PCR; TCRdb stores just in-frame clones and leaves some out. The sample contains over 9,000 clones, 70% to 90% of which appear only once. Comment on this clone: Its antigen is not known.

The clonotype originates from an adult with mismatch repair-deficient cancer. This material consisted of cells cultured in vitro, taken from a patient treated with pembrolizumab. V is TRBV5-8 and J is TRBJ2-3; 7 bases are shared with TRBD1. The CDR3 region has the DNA TGTGCCAGCAGCAACCAACAGGGGACATCCCCCACAGATACGCAGTATTTT. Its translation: CASSNQQGTSPTDTQYF. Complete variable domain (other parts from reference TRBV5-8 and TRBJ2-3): EAGVTQSPTHLIKTRGQQATLRCSPISGHTSVYWYQQALGLGLQFLLWYDEGEERNRGNFPPRFSGRQFPNYSSELNVNALELEDSALYLCASSNQQGTSPTDTQYFGPGTRLTVL.